A selection of T cell receptor beta chains follows, all from one sample in a study of radiation and T cells in renal cell carcinoma. The assay was immunoSEQ multiplex PCR, and TCRdb's table has in-frame clones only and misses some. The data show about 83,000 clones, around 78% seen once. The sample in question was blood, obtained from a patient whose treatment included radiotherapy and nephrectomy. Receptors were obtained from a woman aged 60 to 75 with renal cell carcinoma. The CDR3 runs from the conserved cysteine through the conserved F or W.

V: TRBV9; CDR3: CASSVAGGVGNTIYF
V: TRBV9; CDR3: CASSVEIGPWREQFF
V: TRBV11-3; CDR3: CASSLVAGEQYF
V: TRBV7-3; CDR3: CASSSTGGNSGNTIYF
V: TRBV6-5; CDR3: CASSSTFATYEQYF
V: TRBV29-1; CDR3: CSVVGGGGYTF
V: TRBV5-1; CDR3: CASSLALSGSETQYF
V: TRBV5-8; CDR3: CASSRYQVNTGELFF
V: TRBV6-1; CDR3: CASREEAHRGPYNEQFF
V: TRBV6-6; CDR3: CASSYLWGYEQYF
V: TRBV5-1; CDR3: CASSTGQGGDLQF
V: TRBV2; CDR3: CASSGDRGTEAFF
V: TRBV27; CDR3: CASSLSRRGGAQPQHF
V: TRBV5-6; CDR3: CASSLDVNQPQHF
V: TRBV28; CDR3: CASRKGLRGQSFSYEQYF
V: TRBV5-4; CDR3: CASSFDVIDSPLHF
V: TRBV28; CDR3: CAFGGRTGVGGYTF
V: TRBV27; CDR3: CASSFLPTGGYEQYF
V: TRBV28; CDR3: CASSLEGTLAYEQYF
V: TRBV5-1; CDR3: CASSSGGTYEQYF
V: TRBV5-1; CDR3: CASSLEQGAHYGYTF
V: TRBV28; CDR3: CASSLADQETQYF
V: TRBV4-1; CDR3: CASSQRVLGREKLFF
V: TRBV5-6; CDR3: CASSLTGTASVNTIYF
V: TRBV5-6; CDR3: CASAAGTNYGYTF
V: TRBV7-2; CDR3: CASISGAGPIEQFF
V: TRBV29-1; CDR3: CSVEASSDNEQFF
V: TRBV9; CDR3: CASSVSPMIHEQFF
V: TRBV11-3; CDR3: CASSSGTAANTGELFF
V: TRBV10-3; CDR3: CAAGQGANQPQHF
V: TRBV4-3; CDR3: CASSQGQMNTEAFF
V: TRBV14; CDR3: CATEEGAVDTQYF
V: TRBV27; CDR3: CASSPLGTTPMNTEAFF
V: TRBV20-1; CDR3: CSARDRTGAFF
V: TRBV6-5; CDR3: CASSPTRAGELFF
V: TRBV6-5; CDR3: CASSSIRTGRNTEAFF
V: TRBV28; CDR3: CASSFGKPQHF
V: TRBV11-2; CDR3: CASSLGTEAFF
V: TRBV27; CDR3: CASSSRWQPYEQYF